The rows below give T cell receptor beta chains drawn from one sample of a study of T cell repertoires in cytomegalovirus infection. MiXCR was run by TCRdb on the reads, yielding one entry per CDR3 protein. This sample has approximately 100,000 distinct CDR3 sequences, with roughly 39% found just once. The antigens of these receptors remain unknown. Specimen: CD8+ T cells from cultured PBMCs, collected from culture after CMV antigen stimulation. The receptors here all came from a human donor in good health (CMV status not recorded). Some clones in this sample may be carry-over from other donors' samples. CDR3s include the opening cysteine and the closing phenylalanine or tryptophan. A D gene is named only where the DNA matches it firmly. The size field is filled for only some rows; it gives once, few, many or a size class.

clone_size j_call v_call d_call cdr3_length cdr3_aa cdr3_nt
- TRBJ2-5 TRBV4-1 - 14 CASSQGLGLETQYF TGCGCCAGCAGCCAAGGACTGGGATTGGAGACCCAGTACTTC
few TRBJ1-2 TRBV7-9 - 15 CASSRTLDTFYGYTF TGTGCCAGCAGCCGTACTTTGGACACTTTTTATGGCTACACCTTC
- TRBJ2-1 TRBV19 TRBD2 14 CASSTSGGSYEQFF TGTGCCAGTAGTACTAGCGGGGGGAGCTATGAGCAGTTCTTC
- TRBJ1-6 TRBV27 - 14 CASSLSGGGTPLHF TGTGCCAGCAGTTTATCCGGGGGGGGTACACCCCTCCACTTT
- TRBJ2-1 TRBV5-5 TRBD2 15 CASSFQAGEYNEQFF TGTGCCAGCAGCTTTCAAGCGGGGGAGTACAATGAGCAGTTCTTC
many TRBJ1-1 TRBV19 - 15 CASSMTESRHTEAFF TGTGCCAGTAGTATGACAGAGTCCAGACACACTGAAGCTTTCTTT
- TRBJ2-2 TRBV12-3/TRBV12-4 - 15 CASRLRELDTGELFF TGTGCCAGCAGGCTCAGGGAATTGGACACCGGGGAGCTGTTTTTT
few TRBJ2-3 TRBV27 TRBD1 15 CASSTRDRGTDTQYF TGTGCCAGCAGTACCCGGGACAGGGGAACAGATACGCAGTATTTT
- TRBJ2-7 TRBV2 - 15 CTSSAGQIISYEQYF TGTACCAGCAGTGCGGGACAAATAATCTCCTACGAGCAGTACTTC
- TRBJ1-4 TRBV28 - 15 CASSFGWQGNEKLFF TGTGCCAGCAGTTTTGGTTGGCAGGGCAATGAAAAACTGTTTTTT
- TRBJ1-1 TRBV9 - 14 CASSVEPMNTEAFF TGTGCCAGCAGCGTAGAACCCATGAACACTGAAGCTTTCTTT